This entry lists 8 T cell receptor beta chains sequenced from one sample in a study of blood T cells in healthy people across ages. Sample-barcoded 5' priming and a J-beta primer mix drove a second PCR of roughly 7 to 11 cycles. TCRdb reprocessed the 5' RACE reads with MiXCR, giving one entry per CDR3 protein. The data show approximately 900,000 distinct CDR3 sequences, approximately 32% seen once. These data were also reused for a study on T cells of mothers and their children.

Sample: blood. The receptors derive from a woman aged 35 to 49 in good health.

As to this clonotype: The junction departs from germline at one end; a sequencing error may be responsible. CDR3: CASSFELGLGVSSYEHYF. In DNA, the CDR3 is TGTGCCAGCAGCTTCGAATTGGGATTGGGGGTTAGCTCCTACGAGCACTACTTC. The chain carries TRBV7-2 and TRBJ2-7, with D perhaps matching TRBD1 or TRBD2 (5 bases each). Germline values: CDR1 SGHTA, CDR2 FQGNSA. The CDR3 extends over 18 amino acids.

The chain uses TRBV12-3 or TRBV12-4 and TRBJ2-2; the D is unclear. CDR3 size: 13 residues. V was trimmed by 6 bases and J by 6 bases, leaving 11 bases between them. DNA for the CDR3: TGTGCCAGCAGGAACTGGGTACCCGGGGAGCTGTTTTTT. This gives the protein CASRNWVPGELFF.

This clonotype was observed at least ten times. The chain recombines TRBV4-1 with TRBJ2-7; 10 positions agree with TRBD2. Germline values: CDR1 MGHRA, CDR2 YSYEKL. J lost 6 bases, V lost 0 bases, and 8 bases had no gene match. The CDR3 sequence is 16 residues long. Here the CDR3 reads CASSQEQRGGRVEQYF. The CDR3 region has the DNA TGCGCCAGCAGCCAAGAGCAGCGGGGGGGCAGGGTCGAGCAGTACTTC.

The chain combines TRBV20-1 with TRBJ1-2; 12 bases fit TRBD1. This CDR3 is built from 15 residues. Per germline, CDR1 DFQATT and CDR2 SNEGSKA (reference sequence). The V and J ends lost 3 bases and 4 bases, in that order; junction bases with no gene match: 6. CDR3 residues: CSASPGQGAAYGYTF. Written as DNA, the CDR3 is TGCAGTGCTAGCCCGGGACAGGGGGCGGCCTATGGCTACACCTTC.

The table lists this clonotype with a few counts. The CDR3 protein is CASSQDSTPSLAAYNEQFF. In nucleotides, the CDR3 is TGCGCCAGCAGCCAAGATTCCACCCCCTCCCTTGCTGCCTACAATGAGCAGTTCTTC. The chain uses TRBV4-3 and TRBJ2-1; unclear D gene. The CDR3 has 19 residues. From germline, CDR1 is LGHNA and CDR2 YSLEER. The V end lost 0 bases, the J end lost 2 bases, and 20 bases lay between the germline ends.

This clonotype was seen repeatedly, ten times or more. This rearrangement joins TRBV29-1 to TRBJ2-7; possibly TRBD1 for D (5 bases). Trimming cost V 2 bases and J 5 bases, with 10 bases left between them. Germline V CDR1 and CDR2: SQVTM, ANQGSEA. This CDR3 contains 12 residues. In DNA, the CDR3 is TGCAGCGTTGAAAGTGGGGCCCACGAGCAGTACTTC. Translation: CSVESGAHEQYF.

This chain joins TRBV12-3 or TRBV12-4 and TRBJ1-6; D unresolved. The CDR3 sequence is 14 residues long. The V and J ends lost 2 bases and 9 bases respectively, with 11 bases between them. The chain's CDR3 is CASSLSYEGSPLHF. Here the CDR3 DNA reads TGTGCCAGCAGTTTAAGTTACGAGGGTTCACCCCTCCACTTT.

J is TRBJ1-5 and V is TRBV12-3 or TRBV12-4, with D tentatively TRBD1 (6 bases). This CDR3 comprises 15 residues. V was trimmed by 6 bases and J by 0 bases, leaving 12 bases between them. Written as DNA, the CDR3 is TGTGCCAGCAGCGTACAGGGATCTAGCAATCAGCCCCAGCATTTT. It yields the protein CASSVQGSSNQPQHF.